A selection of T cell receptor beta chains follows, all from one sample in a study of cytomegalovirus exposure and HLA in healthy donors. Libraries were prepared by immunoSEQ multiplex PCR; TCRdb keeps only in-frame clonotypes and omits some of them. Of under 150,000 clones in the sample, almost 80% were seen once. The sequenced material came from PBMCs. The receptors were gathered from a woman aged 25 to 45 in good health and CMV-seronegative. Both conserved end residues are part of each CDR3. D genes are given only for firm matches.

>TRBV7-7|-|TRBJ2-2
CASSLRQNTGELFF
TGTGCTAGCAGCTTAAGACAGAACACCGGGGAGCTGTTTTTT
>TRBV5-1|TRBD1|TRBJ1-6
CASSGQGVNSPLHF
TGCGCCAGCTCGGGACAGGGAGTGAATTCACCCCTCCACTTT
>TRBV6-1|-|TRBJ2-7
CASSEGPPQAPYEQYF
TGTGCCAGCAGTGAAGGGCCTCCCCAGGCCCCCTACGAGCAGTACTTC
>TRBV5-1|TRBD1|TRBJ1-1
CASSFTSDREAFF
TGCGCCAGCAGTTTCACATCGGACAGGGAAGCTTTCTTT
>TRBV5-1|-|TRBJ2-1
CASAGTLSSYNEQFF
TGCGCCAGCGCCGGGACATTGAGCTCCTACAATGAGCAGTTCTTC
>TRBV7-6|-|TRBJ1-4
CASSARGATNEKLFF
TGTGCCAGCAGCGCCAGGGGTGCAACTAATGAAAAACTGTTTTTT
>TRBV2|-|TRBJ2-5
CASSEARGLQETQYF
TGTGCCAGCAGTGAAGCTAGGGGGTTACAAGAGACCCAGTACTTC
>TRBV6-5|-|TRBJ1-2
CASRVGDGYTF
TGTGCCAGCAGGGTAGGGGATGGCTACACCTTC
>TRBV5-8|-|TRBJ1-6
CASSLQGGSPLHF
TGTGCCAGCAGCCTTCAGGGAGGCTCACCCCTCCACTTT
>TRBV11-2|-|TRBJ1-1
CASSLRRGPSNTEAFF
TGTGCCAGCAGCCTCAGGCGGGGACCCTCGAACACTGAAGCTTTCTTT
>TRBV27|-|TRBJ2-3
CASSLSQGSDTQYF
TGTGCCAGCAGTTTATCTCAGGGGTCAGATACGCAGTATTTT
>TRBV27|TRBD1|TRBJ1-2
CASSLFEGARNGYTF
TGTGCCAGCAGTTTATTTGAGGGGGCGCGCAATGGCTACACCTTC